What follows are 27 T cell receptor beta chains derived from one specimen sequenced in a study of identical twins. TCRdb fed the 5' RACE reads into MiXCR, producing one record per CDR3 protein. The sample records just under 650,000 distinct CDR3 sequences, just over 7% being singletons. The same specimen was also included in a second study, on yellow fever vaccine responses in identical twins.

Sample: PBMCs. The receptors come from a woman under 30 in good health.

Ten or more counts support this clonotype. The rearrangement uses TRBV27 and TRBJ1-1; D is possibly TRBD1 (6 bases). The CDR3 is 13 residues long. Trimming left V 5 bases short and J 3 bases short, with 10 bases between. Germline V gene data show CDR1 as MNHEY and CDR2 as SMNVEV (reference sequence). As DNA, the CDR3 is TGTGCCAGCAGTACATACAGGGACACTGAAGCTTTCTTT. Protein: CASSTYRDTEAFF.

The chain carries TRBV15 and TRBJ2-7, with D unclear. Per germline, CDR1 LNHNV and CDR2 YYDKDF (reference sequence). Trimming removed 1 base from V and 0 bases from J, with 7 bases in between. The CDR3 is 14 amino acids. CDR3 amino acids: CATSRVKGSYEQYF. In DNA, the CDR3 is TGTGCCACCAGCAGAGTAAAGGGCTCCTACGAGCAGTACTTC. Using reference TRBV15 and TRBJ2-7 for the parts outside the CDR3, the full variable domain is DAMVIQNPRYQVTQFGKPVTLSCSQTLNHNVMYWYQQKSSQAPKLLFHYYDKDFNNEADTPDNFQSRRPNTSFCFLDIRSPGLGDTAMYLCATSRVKGSYEQYFGPGTRLTVT.

The chain employs TRBV5-1 and TRBJ1-2; tentatively, D is TRBD1 (6 bases). The CDR3 runs 14 residues. V shed 0 bases and J shed 4 bases, with 10 bases lying between them. Germline CDR1 is SGHRS and CDR2 is YFSETQ. In DNA, the CDR3 is TGCGCCAGCAGCTTGGGGGACACCTCCTATGGCTACACCTTC. This gives the protein CASSLGDTSYGYTF.

This clonotype was counted only a few times. The chain couples TRBV21-1 to TRBJ2-2. TRBV21-1 is termed a pseudogene. This CDR3 has 15 residues. CDR3 region: CASSKYRPNTGELFF. The CDR3 DNA reads TGTGCCAGCAGCAAATATAGGCCGAACACCGGGGAGCTGTTTTTT.

This clonotype was observed a few times. The CDR3 loop is CASSLGSGRLYYEQYF. In DNA form, the CDR3 reads TGTGCCAGCAGCTTAGGGAGCGGGAGACTCTACTACGAGCAGTACTTC. The chain couples TRBV7-2 to TRBJ2-7; 8 nucleotides agree with TRBD2. V lost 1 base and J lost 3; bases outside the gene matches: 8. CDR3 length: 16 amino acids. Germline lookup yields CDR1 SGHTA and CDR2 FQGNSA.

This rearrangement joins TRBV20-1 to TRBJ1-3, with D perhaps TRBD1 (6 bases). Germline V gene data show CDR1 as DFQATT and CDR2 as SNEGSKA (reference sequence). The CDR3 has 14 residues. Trimming pared 6 bases from V and 0 bases from J, leaving 12 bases between. The CDR3 is CSALGHISGNTIYF. CDR3 sequence (DNA): TGCAGTGCCCTGGGACATATCTCTGGAAACACCATATATTTT.

The genes are TRBV5-1 and TRBJ1-1, with 12 bases fitting TRBD1. CDR3 size: 17 residues. CDR1 and CDR2 (germline): SGHRS, YFSETQ. V lost 4 bases, J lost 3 bases, and 10 bases stayed unmatched. The CDR3 sequence: CASSRRDRGLGDTEAFF. The CDR3 region has the DNA TGCGCCAGCAGCCGCCGGGACAGGGGGCTGGGAGACACTGAAGCTTTCTTT.

There are a few counts of this clonotype. The V gene is TRBV2, the J gene TRBJ2-1, with D tentatively TRBD1 or TRBD2 (5 bases each). Germline V lookup: CDR1 SNHLY, CDR2 FYNNEI. The CDR3 covers 13 residues. Trimming stripped 6 bases from V and 14 bases from J, with 20 bases between. The CDR3 region is CASRAPGPRPKFF. The CDR3, as DNA: TGTGCCAGCAGAGCTCCGGGACCGAGGCCCAAGTTCTTC.

This chain connects TRBV6-5 to TRBJ2-3; 9 nucleotides line up with TRBD2. The germline V gene has CDR1 MNHEY and CDR2 SVGAGI. The CDR3 loop spans 16 amino acids. V lost 3 bases to trimming and J lost 6 bases; unmatched junction nucleotides: 10. This chain's CDR3 is CASSYEVGTSSDTQYF. The CDR3 nucleotides read TGTGCCAGCAGTTATGAGGTCGGGACTAGCAGCGATACGCAGTATTTT.

Worth noting for this clonotype: Possible read error: a much larger clone is one base away. The rearrangement links TRBV4-1 to TRBJ2-1; D not certain. The CDR3 length is 15 residues. Trimming cost V 6 bases and J 4 bases, with 16 bases left between them. Germline CDR1 MGHRA, CDR2 YSYEKL. The DNA of the CDR3 is TGCGCCAGCAGTAATGGACGATCCCTTTACAATGAGCAGTTCTTC. Its translation: CASSNGRSLYNEQFF.

The gene calls are TRBV7-9 and TRBJ1-1; tentative D call: TRBD1 (5 bases). The germline gives CDR1 SEHNR, CDR2 FQNEAQ (reference sequence). Trimming stripped 3 bases from V and 11 bases from J, with 22 bases between. The CDR3 spans 15 residues. This CDR3 is CASSLNRDRGSVAFF. The CDR3 nucleotides read TGTGCCAGCAGCTTGAACCGGGACCGGGGGTCTGTGGCTTTCTTT.

The rearrangement uses TRBV20-1 and TRBJ2-5; TRBD2 aligns across 8 bases. V shed 5 bases and J 5 bases; nucleotides not matched to a gene: 13. CDR1 DFQATT and CDR2 SNEGSKA come from the germline V gene (reference sequence). CDR3 length equals 15 residues. The CDR3 region is CSAWREVRRRETQYF. CDR3 sequence (DNA): TGCAGTGCTTGGCGGGAGGTCCGTCGGAGGGAGACCCAGTACTTC.

This clonotype was counted at least ten times. The chain links TRBV7-2 to TRBJ2-1; no clear D gene. The germline V and J ends were trimmed by 5 bases and 1 base, with 18 bases remaining between them. The CDR3 has 17 residues. In germline, CDR1 is SGHTA, CDR2 FQGNSA. DNA of the CDR3: TGTGCCAGCAGCCTGCAGCCGCTCTTGGGTTCCTACAATGAGCAGTTCTTC. Residues: CASSLQPLLGSYNEQFF.

This clonotype was counted ten times or more. The genes are TRBV28 and TRBJ2-1; 8 bases map to TRBD2. V lost 1 base to trimming and J lost 6 bases; unmatched junction nucleotides: 5. The germline gives CDR1 MDHEN, CDR2 SYDVKM. This CDR3 has 15 amino acids. The CDR3 DNA follows: TGTGCCAGCAGTTTATCCTCTAGCGGGCCCAATGAGCAGTTCTTC. Its translation: CASSLSSSGPNEQFF.

V usage is TRBV13 and J usage is TRBJ1-6; the D gene is possibly TRBD1 (5 bases). CDR1 is PRHDT and CDR2 is FYEKMQ in the germline V gene (reference sequence). There are 16 residues in the CDR3. V was pared by 1 base and J by 14 bases, with 21 bases between. CDR3 coding DNA: TGTGCCAGCAGCTTAGCACGGCAGGGCTCCCCGGAGGCCCTCCACTTT. Translation: CASSLARQGSPEALHF.

This clonotype was counted at least ten times. The chain links TRBV21-1 to TRBJ2-4. TRBV21-1 represents a pseudogene. This CDR3 is built from 13 residues. The CDR3 DNA sequence: TGTGCCAGCAGCAAGGGAGACAAAAACATTCAGTACTTC. This encodes CASSKGDKNIQYF.

This clonotype was seen a handful of times. This chain uses TRBV29-1 with TRBJ1-2, with 10 nucleotides matching TRBD1. The CDR3 has 14 amino acids. Germline-derived CDR1 and CDR2 are SQVTM and ANQGSEA. Unmatched junction bases numbered 8, after V lost 5 bases and J lost 5 bases. The CDR3 here is CSVPWTGGGYGYTF. The CDR3, as DNA: TGCAGCGTTCCATGGACAGGGGGAGGGTATGGCTACACCTTC.

This clonotype was observed a few times. The chain employs TRBV5-1 and TRBJ2-5, with D possibly being TRBD2 (7 bases). The CDR3 loop spans 14 amino acids. V was cut by 4 bases and J by 4 bases, with 14 bases left in between. CDR1 and CDR2 from the germline V gene are SGHRS and YFSETQ. CDR3 sequence reads: CASSQPGGAETQYF. The CDR3 DNA reads TGCGCCAGCAGCCAACCTGGGGGGGCAGAGACCCAGTACTTC. Using reference TRBV5-1 and TRBJ2-5 for the parts outside the CDR3, the full variable domain is KAGVTQTPRYLIKTRGQQVTLSCSPISGHRSVSWYQQTPGQGLQFLFEYFSETQRNKGNFPGRFSGRQFSNSRSEMNVSTLELGDSALYLCASSQPGGAETQYFGPGTRLLVL.

Only a few counts were recorded for this clonotype. The rearrangement joins TRBV27 to TRBJ2-1; D possibly matches TRBD1 or TRBD2 (6 bases each). V was trimmed by 5 bases and J by 2 bases, leaving 16 bases between them. In germline, CDR1 is MNHEY, CDR2 SMNVEV (reference sequence). The CDR3 extends over 16 amino acids. The CDR3 here is CASSLLGGLTYNEQFF. The CDR3 coding sequence is TGTGCCAGCAGTCTACTAGGGGGGCTTACCTACAATGAGCAGTTCTTC.

CDR3: CASSQELEGQETQYF. CDR3 in DNA: TGTGCCAGCAGCCAAGAGTTGGAGGGACAAGAGACCCAGTACTTC. This chain links TRBV3-1 with TRBJ2-5; maybe TRBD2 (6 bases). This CDR3 comprises 15 residues. Trimming cost V 0 bases and J 2 bases, with 10 bases left between them. CDR1 and CDR2 (germline): LGHDT, YNNKEL (reference sequence).

This clonotype has only a few counts. This sequence joins TRBV11-2 and TRBJ1-1; D gene uncertain. This CDR3 has 14 residues. The V gene lost 5 bases and the J gene lost 2 bases, with 12 bases spanning the gap. CDR1 is SGHAT, CDR2 FQNNGV, per germline. Here the CDR3 DNA reads TGTGCCAGCAGCCTTATGGGCGGTAACACTGAAGCTTTCTTT. This sequence encodes CASSLMGGNTEAFF.

This clonotype has ten or more counts. The chain has TRBV20-1 and TRBJ1-2, with 7 bases aligning to TRBD1. Trimming at V came to 3 bases and at J to 2 bases, leaving 12 bases not matched to a gene. The CDR3 runs 16 residues. CDR1 and CDR2 (germline): DFQATT, SNEGSKA (reference sequence). This chain's CDR3 is CSASRAGGATNYGYTF. The CDR3 DNA reads TGCAGTGCTAGCAGGGCAGGGGGAGCGACGAACTATGGCTACACCTTC.

This clonotype showed up just once. The chain employs TRBV27 and TRBJ2-3, with 12 positions matching TRBD1. Germline assignment: CDR1 MNHEY and CDR2 SMNVEV (reference sequence). The CDR3 has 21 amino acids. Losses at the gene ends were 4 bases for V and 8 bases for J; bases not matched to a gene: 25. CDR3 protein: CASSSPTGQGAQVQILRTQYF. CDR3 bases: TGTGCCAGCAGTTCCCCCACGGGACAGGGGGCGCAGGTTCAAATTCTGCGTACGCAGTATTTT.

The V and J genes are TRBV5-1 and TRBJ1-5; tentatively, D is TRBD1 (6 bases). Deletions cut 5 bases from V and 3 bases from J, with 18 bases between. Germline V CDR1 and CDR2: SGHRS, YFSETQ. The CDR3 runs to 16 residues. This CDR3 reads CASSGQARQDNQPQHF. In nucleotides, the CDR3 is TGCGCCAGCAGTGGTCAGGCCCGACAGGACAATCAGCCCCAGCATTTT.

The J gene is TRBJ2-1, the V gene TRBV2; the D is unclear. The V end was cut by 4 bases, the J end by 8 bases, with 12 bases between. The CDR3 loop spans 13 amino acids. From germline, CDR1 is SNHLY and CDR2 FYNNEI. As DNA, the CDR3 is TGTGCCAGCAGTGTGGCCGGTCGGGATGAGCAGTTCTTC. It yields the protein CASSVAGRDEQFF.

This clonotype was seen repeatedly, ten times or more. CDR3 sequence (DNA): TGTGCCAGCAGGGACAGGGAGGGCTCTGGAAACACCATATATTTT. Amino acid sequence: CASRDREGSGNTIYF. The chain combines TRBV9 with TRBJ1-3; TRBD1 agrees at 8 bases. The J segment lost 0 bases and the V segment lost 5 bases, leaving 4 bases of the junction unmatched. Germline CDR1 is SGDLS and CDR2 is YYNGEE. The CDR3 spans 15 residues.

This clonotype has at least ten counts. The J gene is TRBJ2-3, the V gene TRBV4-1; possible D gene TRBD2, 5 bases. CDR1 and CDR2 from the germline V gene are MGHRA and YSYEKL. Trimming cost V 0 bases and J 3 bases, with 16 bases left between them. The CDR3 consists of 17 residues. The CDR3 protein is CASSQDATRRGTDTQYF. The CDR3, as DNA: TGCGCCAGCAGCCAAGATGCCACTCGACGGGGTACAGATACGCAGTATTTT.